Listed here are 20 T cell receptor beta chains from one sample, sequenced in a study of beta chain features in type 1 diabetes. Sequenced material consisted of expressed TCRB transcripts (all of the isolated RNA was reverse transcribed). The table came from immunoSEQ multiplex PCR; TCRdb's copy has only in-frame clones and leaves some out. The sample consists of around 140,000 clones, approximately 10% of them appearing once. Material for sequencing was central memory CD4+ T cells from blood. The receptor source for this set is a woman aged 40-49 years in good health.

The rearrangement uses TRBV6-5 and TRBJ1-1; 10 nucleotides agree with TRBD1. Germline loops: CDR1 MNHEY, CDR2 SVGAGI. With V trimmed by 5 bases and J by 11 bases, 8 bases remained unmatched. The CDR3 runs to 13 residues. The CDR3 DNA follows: TGTGCCAGCAGTCACACGACAGGGGGCGAGGCTTTCTTT. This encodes CASSHTTGGEAFF.

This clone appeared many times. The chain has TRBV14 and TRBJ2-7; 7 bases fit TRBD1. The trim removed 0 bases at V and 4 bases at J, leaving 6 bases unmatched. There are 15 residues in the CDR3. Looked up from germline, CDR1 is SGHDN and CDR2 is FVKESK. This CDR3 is CASSQDDRVMYEQYF. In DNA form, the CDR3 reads TGTGCCAGCAGCCAAGATGACAGGGTAATGTACGAGCAGTACTTC.

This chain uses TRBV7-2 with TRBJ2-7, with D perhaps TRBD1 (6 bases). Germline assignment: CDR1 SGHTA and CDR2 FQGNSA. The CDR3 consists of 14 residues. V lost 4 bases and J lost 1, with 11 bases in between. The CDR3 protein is CASSSSGTSYEQYF. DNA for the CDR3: TGTGCCAGCAGCTCATCAGGGACATCCTACGAGCAGTACTTC.

Here the CDR3 DNA reads TGTGCCAGCAGCGTATCAGAGGACATTCAGTACTTC. Its translation is CASSVSEDIQYF. V is TRBV9 and J is TRBJ2-4; D is uncertain. Trimming cost V 1 base and J 8 bases, with 7 bases left between them. This CDR3 region has 12 residues. The germline CDR1 and CDR2 sequences are SGDLS and YYNGEE.

CDR3 DNA sequence: TGTGCCAGCAGTTTATTTCTAGCCAACGTCCTGACTTTC. The encoded protein is CASSLFLANVLTF. V usage is TRBV27 and J usage is TRBJ2-6; D unresolved. In germline, CDR1 is MNHEY, CDR2 SMNVEV (reference sequence). This CDR3 comprises 13 residues. Between the trimmed V and J ends, which lost 1 base and 7 bases, there was a span of 5 bases.

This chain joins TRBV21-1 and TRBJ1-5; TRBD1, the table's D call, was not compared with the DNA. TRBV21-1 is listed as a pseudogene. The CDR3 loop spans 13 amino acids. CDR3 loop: CASLTRPHQPQHF. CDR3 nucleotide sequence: TGTGCCAGCCTTACCAGGCCACATCAGCCCCAGCATTTT.

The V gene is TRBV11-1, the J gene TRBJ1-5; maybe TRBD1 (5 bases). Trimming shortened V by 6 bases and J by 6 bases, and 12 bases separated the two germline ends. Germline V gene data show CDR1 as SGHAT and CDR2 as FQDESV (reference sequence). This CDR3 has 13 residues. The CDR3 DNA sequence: TGTGCCAGCAGTTCGTCGGGGGGTCAGCCCCAGCATTTT. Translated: CASSSSGGQPQHF.

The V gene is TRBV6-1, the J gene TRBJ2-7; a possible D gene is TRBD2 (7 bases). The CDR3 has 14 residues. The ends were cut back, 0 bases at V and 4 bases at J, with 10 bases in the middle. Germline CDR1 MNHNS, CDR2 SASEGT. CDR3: CASSEAGGPYEQYF. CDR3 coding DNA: TGTGCCAGCAGTGAAGCCGGGGGGCCTTACGAGCAGTACTTC.

In DNA, the CDR3 is TGTGCCAGCAGCTTAGCCCCGGGGGGGGCAGATACGCAGTATTTT. This codes for CASSLAPGGADTQYF. The rearrangement uses TRBV7-2 and TRBJ2-3; TRBD2 matches 8 bases. The CDR3 runs to 15 residues. Germline CDR1 is SGHTA and CDR2 is FQGNSA. The ends lost 0 bases at V and 4 bases at J; junction bases unmatched: 3.

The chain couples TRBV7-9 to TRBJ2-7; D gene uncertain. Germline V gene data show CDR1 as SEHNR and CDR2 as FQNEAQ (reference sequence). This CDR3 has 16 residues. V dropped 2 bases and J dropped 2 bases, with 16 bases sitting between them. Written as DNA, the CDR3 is TGTGCCAGCAGCTTAACTGGTACAATGGGCGCCTACGAGCAGTACTTC. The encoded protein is CASSLTGTMGAYEQYF.

CDR3 bases: TGTGCTAGTGGTTTGGACAGCGGCATTCAGTACTTC. It encodes CASGLDSGIQYF. The rearrangement links TRBV12-5 to TRBJ2-4, with D tentatively TRBD2 (5 bases). V was clipped by 1 base and J by 9 bases, with 7 bases between them. This CDR3 has 12 residues. Germline loops: CDR1 LGHNT, CDR2 FRNRAP.

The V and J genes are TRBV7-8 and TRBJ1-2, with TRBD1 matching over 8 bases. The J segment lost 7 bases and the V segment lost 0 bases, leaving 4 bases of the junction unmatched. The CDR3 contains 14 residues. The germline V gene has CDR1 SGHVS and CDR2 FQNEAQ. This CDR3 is CASSLAGQGAGYTF. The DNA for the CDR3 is TGTGCCAGCAGCTTAGCCGGACAGGGAGCTGGCTACACCTTC. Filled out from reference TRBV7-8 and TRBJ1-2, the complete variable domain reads GAGVSQSPRYKVAKRGQDVALRCDPISGHVSLFWYQQALGQGPEFLTYFQNEAQLDKSGLPSDRFFAERPEGSVSTLKIQRTQQEDSAVYLCASSLAGQGAGYTFGSGTRLTVV.

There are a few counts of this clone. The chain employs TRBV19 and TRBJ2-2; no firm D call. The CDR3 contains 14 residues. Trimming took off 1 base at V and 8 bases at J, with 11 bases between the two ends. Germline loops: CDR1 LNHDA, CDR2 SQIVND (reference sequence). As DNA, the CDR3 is TGTGCCAGTAGTATAGCATCTAGGCCTGGGGAGCTGTTTTTT. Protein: CASSIASRPGELFF.

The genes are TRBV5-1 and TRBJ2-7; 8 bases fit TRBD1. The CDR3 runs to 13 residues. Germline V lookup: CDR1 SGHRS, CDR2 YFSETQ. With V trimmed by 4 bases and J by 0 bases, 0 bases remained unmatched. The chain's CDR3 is CASSGQGSYEQYF. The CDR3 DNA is TGCGCCAGCAGCGGACAGGGCTCCTACGAGCAGTACTTC.

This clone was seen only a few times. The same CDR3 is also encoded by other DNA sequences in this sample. CDR3 in DNA: TGTGCCAGCTCACCAGGGGAGGAGGAGACCCAGTACTTC. Protein product: CASSPGEEETQYF. The chain has TRBV18 and TRBJ2-5, with D tentatively TRBD2 (6 bases). V dropped 2 bases and J dropped 5 bases, with 9 bases sitting between them. CDR3 length: 13 amino acids. Looked up from germline, CDR1 is KGHSH and CDR2 is LQKENI. The entire variable domain, with the rest obtained from reference TRBV18 and TRBJ2-5, is as follows: NAGVMQNPRHLVRRRGQEARLRCSPMKGHSHVYWYRQLPEEGLKFMVYLQKENIIDESGMPKERFSAEFPKEGPSILRIQQVVRGDSAAYFCASSPGEEETQYFGPGTRLLVL.

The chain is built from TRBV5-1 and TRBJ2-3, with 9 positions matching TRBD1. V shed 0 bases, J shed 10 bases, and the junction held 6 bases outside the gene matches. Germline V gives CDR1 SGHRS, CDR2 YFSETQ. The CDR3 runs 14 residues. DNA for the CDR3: TGCGCCAGCAGCTTGGGAACTACAGGGGGCGCGCAGTATTTT. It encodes CASSLGTTGGAQYF.

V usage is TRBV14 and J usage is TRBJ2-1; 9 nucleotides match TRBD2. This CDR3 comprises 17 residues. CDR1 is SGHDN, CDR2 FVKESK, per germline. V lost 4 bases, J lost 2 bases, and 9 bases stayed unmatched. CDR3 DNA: TGTGCCAGCAGCCCATTCCCTAGCGGGGTCCCCTACAATGAGCAGTTCTTC. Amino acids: CASSPFPSGVPYNEQFF.

The CDR3 loop reads CASSQSPQGSGANVLTF. DNA of the CDR3: TGCGCCAGCAGCCAAAGCCCCCAGGGCTCTGGGGCCAACGTCCTGACTTTC. This chain links TRBV4-1 with TRBJ2-6; D may be TRBD1 (5 bases). CDR3 length equals 17 residues. Germline V CDR1 and CDR2: MGHRA, YSYEKL. V was clipped by 2 bases and J by 0 bases, with 11 bases between them.

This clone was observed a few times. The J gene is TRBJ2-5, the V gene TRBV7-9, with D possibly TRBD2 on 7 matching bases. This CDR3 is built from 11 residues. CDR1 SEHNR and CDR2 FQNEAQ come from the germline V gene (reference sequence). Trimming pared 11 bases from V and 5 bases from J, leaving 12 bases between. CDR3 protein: CALGGPETQYF. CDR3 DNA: TGTGCCTTGGGGGGGCCGGAGACCCAGTACTTC.

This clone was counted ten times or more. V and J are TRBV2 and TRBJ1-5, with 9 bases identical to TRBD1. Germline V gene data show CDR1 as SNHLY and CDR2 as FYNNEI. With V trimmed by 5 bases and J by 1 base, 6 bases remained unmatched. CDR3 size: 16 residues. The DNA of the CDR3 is TGTGCCAGCAGTCCCAGACAGGGGGTGAGCAATCAGCCCCAGCATTTT. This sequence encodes CASSPRQGVSNQPQHF.